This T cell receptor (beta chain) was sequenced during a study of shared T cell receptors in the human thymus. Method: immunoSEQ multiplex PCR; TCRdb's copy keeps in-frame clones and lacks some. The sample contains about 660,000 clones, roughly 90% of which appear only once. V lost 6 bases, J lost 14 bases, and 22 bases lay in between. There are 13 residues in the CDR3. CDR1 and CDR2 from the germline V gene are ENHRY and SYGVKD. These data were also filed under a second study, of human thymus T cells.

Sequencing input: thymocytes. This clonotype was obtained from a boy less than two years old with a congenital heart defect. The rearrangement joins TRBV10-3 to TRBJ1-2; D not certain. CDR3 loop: CAIREATNMARTF. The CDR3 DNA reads TGTGCCATCAGAGAGGCAACAAATATGGCTAGGACCTTC.